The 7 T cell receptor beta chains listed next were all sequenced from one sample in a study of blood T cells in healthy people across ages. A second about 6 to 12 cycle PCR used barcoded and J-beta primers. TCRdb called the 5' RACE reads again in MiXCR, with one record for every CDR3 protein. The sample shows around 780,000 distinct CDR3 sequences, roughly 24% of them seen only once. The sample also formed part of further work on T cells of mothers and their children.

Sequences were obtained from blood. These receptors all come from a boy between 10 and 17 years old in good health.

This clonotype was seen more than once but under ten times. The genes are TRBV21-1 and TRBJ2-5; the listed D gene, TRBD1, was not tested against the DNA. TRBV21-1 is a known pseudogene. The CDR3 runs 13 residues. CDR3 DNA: TGTGCCAGCAGCAAAGTAGGGGGCAAGACCCAGTACTTC. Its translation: CASSKVGGKTQYF.

The CDR3 loop is CASSSGGAVYGYTF. The DNA for the CDR3 is TGTGCCAGCAGCTCTGGGGGGGCTGTCTATGGCTACACCTTC. The chain links TRBV7-9 to TRBJ1-2, with a possible D match to TRBD1 (6 bases). The V gene lost 4 bases and the J gene lost 4 bases, with 13 bases spanning the gap. The CDR3 runs to 14 residues. The germline V gene has CDR1 SEHNR and CDR2 FQNEAQ (reference sequence).

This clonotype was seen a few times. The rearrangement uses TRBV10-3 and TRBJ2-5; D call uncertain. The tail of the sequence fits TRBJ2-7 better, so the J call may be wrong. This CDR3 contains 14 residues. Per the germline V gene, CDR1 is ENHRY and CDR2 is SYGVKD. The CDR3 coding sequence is TGTGCCATCAGGGAAGTCCCCTCGTCCTACGAGCAGTACTTC. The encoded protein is CAIREVPSSYEQYF.

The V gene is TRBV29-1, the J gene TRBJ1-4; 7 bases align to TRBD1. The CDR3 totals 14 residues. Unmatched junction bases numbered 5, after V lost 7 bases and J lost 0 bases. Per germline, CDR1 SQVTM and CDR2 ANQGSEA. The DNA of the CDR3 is TGCAGCGCCCACAGGGGTTCAACTAATGAAAAACTGTTTTTT. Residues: CSAHRGSTNEKLFF.

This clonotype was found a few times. The CDR3 reads CSAAGQSNYGYTF. CDR3 coding DNA: TGCAGTGCTGCCGGACAGAGCAACTATGGCTACACCTTC. The rearrangement joins TRBV20-1 to TRBJ1-2; possibly TRBD1 for D (6 bases). Germline V gene lookup returns CDR1 DFQATT and CDR2 SNEGSKA (reference sequence). This CDR3 has 13 residues. V was cut by 5 bases and J by 2 bases, with 12 bases left in between.

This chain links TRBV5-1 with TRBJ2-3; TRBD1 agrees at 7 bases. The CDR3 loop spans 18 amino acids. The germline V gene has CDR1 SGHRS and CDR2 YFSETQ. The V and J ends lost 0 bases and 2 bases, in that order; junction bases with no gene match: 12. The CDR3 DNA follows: TGCGCCAGCAGCTTGGGAGGGACAGCGAAAAATCCCACAGATACGCAGTATTTT. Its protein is CASSLGGTAKNPTDTQYF. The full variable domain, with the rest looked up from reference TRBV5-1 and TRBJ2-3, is KAGVTQTPRYLIKTRGQQVTLSCSPISGHRSVSWYQQTPGQGLQFLFEYFSETQRNKGNFPGRFSGRQFSNSRSEMNVSTLELGDSALYLCASSLGGTAKNPTDTQYFGPGTRLTVL.

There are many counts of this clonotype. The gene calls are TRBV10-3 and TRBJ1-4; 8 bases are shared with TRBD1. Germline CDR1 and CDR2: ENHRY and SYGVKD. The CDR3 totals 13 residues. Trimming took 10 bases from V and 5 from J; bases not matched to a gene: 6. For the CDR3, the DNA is TGTGCCACCAAACAGGGGGGGAATGAAAAACTGTTTTTT. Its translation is CATKQGGNEKLFF.